Shown below are 13 T cell receptor beta chains from a single sample sequenced in a study of T cell responses to AZD1222 COVID-19 vaccine. Assay: immunoSEQ multiplex PCR; the TCRdb copy retains only in-frame clones and omits some. The sample includes 100,000 or so clones, nearly 90% seen only once; the top ten take approximately 3%. Specimen: peripheral blood, collected on day 0 of AZD1222 vaccination. The source of these receptors is an adult in good health.

This chain uses TRBV10-3 with TRBJ2-1; 8 positions agree with TRBD2. Germline trimming cut 7 bases from V and 5 bases from J; bases unmatched to any gene: 7. This CDR3 spans 14 amino acids. CDR1 ENHRY and CDR2 SYGVKD come from the germline V gene. Here the CDR3 reads CAITGGALDNEQFF. CDR3 sequence (DNA): TGTGCCATCACCGGGGGGGCTCTGGACAATGAGCAGTTCTTC.

The chain recombines TRBV6-1 with TRBJ2-1; D remains unclear. Trimming pared 0 bases from V and 8 bases from J, leaving 11 bases between. Germline CDR1 MNHNS, CDR2 SASEGT. The CDR3 consists of 14 residues. In nucleotides, the CDR3 is TGTGCCAGCAGTGAAGCCGGCCCACGCGATGAGCAGTTCTTC. The encoded protein is CASSEAGPRDEQFF.

The gene calls are TRBV9 and TRBJ1-2; unclear D gene. The germline V gene encodes CDR1 SGDLS and CDR2 YYNGEE. The V and J ends lost 3 bases and 2 bases respectively, with 11 bases between them. The CDR3 loop spans 14 amino acids. The CDR3 DNA reads TGTGCCAGCAGCGCCCTGACGGCGAACTATGGCTACACCTTC. It encodes CASSALTANYGYTF.

The chain links TRBV27 to TRBJ1-4; 7 positions agree with TRBD1. J was trimmed by 8 bases and V by 3 bases; bases with no gene match: 6. This CDR3 is 14 amino acids long. The germline gives CDR1 MNHEY, CDR2 SMNVEV (reference sequence). CDR3 nucleotides: TGTGCCAGCAGTTTGCAGGGGGGGAAGGAAAAACTGTTTTTT. This codes for CASSLQGGKEKLFF.

This sequence joins TRBV7-9 and TRBJ1-4, with D possibly TRBD1 on 6 matching bases. The CDR3 contains 14 residues. In germline, CDR1 is SEHNR, CDR2 FQNEAQ (reference sequence). V lost 6 bases to trimming and J lost 8 bases, with 16 bases between them. CDR3 protein: CASSRGGRIEKLFF. The CDR3 DNA reads as TGTGCCAGCAGTAGAGGGGGGCGCATAGAAAAACTGTTTTTT.

This sequence joins TRBV7-9 and TRBJ1-2; a weak D match, TRBD1 (6 bases). This CDR3 region has 15 residues. Between the trimmed V and J ends, which lost 2 bases and 1 base, there was a span of 11 bases. CDR1 is SEHNR and CDR2 is FQNEAQ in the germline V gene (reference sequence). The CDR3 region has the DNA TGTGCCAGCAGCTTATCTACAGGGCTTAACTATGGCTACACCTTC. Its protein is CASSLSTGLNYGYTF. The entire variable domain, with the rest obtained from reference TRBV7-9 and TRBJ1-2, is as follows: DTGVSQNPRHKITKRGQNVTFRCDPISEHNRLYWYRQTLGQGPEFLTYFQNEAQLEKSRLLSDRFSAERPKGSFSTLEIQRTEQGDSAMYLCASSLSTGLNYGYTFGSGTRLTVV.

This clone was recorded only once. The chain joins TRBV27 to TRBJ1-5; D might be TRBD1 (6 bases). The V end was cut by 6 bases, the J end by 0 bases, with 12 bases between. The CDR3 is made up of 15 amino acids. Germline V gene data show CDR1 as MNHEY and CDR2 as SMNVEV (reference sequence). This CDR3 is CASRGRGSSNQPQHF. The CDR3 bases are TGTGCCAGCAGAGGGAGGGGGAGTAGCAATCAGCCCCAGCATTTT.

V usage is TRBV19 and J usage is TRBJ2-3, with 12 bases that match TRBD2. Germline-derived CDR1 and CDR2 are LNHDA and SQIVND (reference sequence). V dropped 8 bases and J dropped 3; count of bases not matched to a gene: 12. The CDR3 length is 17 residues. As DNA, the CDR3 is TGTGCCAGTGCTCCGTCTAGCGGGAGGGCCAGGACAGATACGCAGTATTTT. This encodes CASAPSSGRARTDTQYF.

V usage is TRBV9 and J usage is TRBJ1-2; the D gene is possibly TRBD1 (6 bases). Germline CDR1 SGDLS, CDR2 YYNGEE. The CDR3 covers 16 residues. Deletions cut 3 bases from V and 1 base from J, with 16 bases between. DNA of the CDR3: TGTGCCAGCAGCGAGGGGGACAACGTCGGTAACTATGGCTACACCTTC. It specifies CASSEGDNVGNYGYTF.

The chain is built from TRBV5-1 and TRBJ2-7, with a tentative D call TRBD2 (7 bases). This CDR3 is built from 17 residues. V lost 0 bases and J 0 bases, leaving 16 bases between the germline ends. Looked up from germline, CDR1 is SGHRS and CDR2 is YFSETQ. The CDR3, as DNA: TGCGCCAGCAGCTTGGCCTTTGGGGGGGCGAACTCCTACGAGCAGTACTTC. It yields the protein CASSLAFGGANSYEQYF.

DNA of the CDR3: TGTGCCAGCAGTGCCTTGCCTACCGGAACCTCTTACACCTTC. The encoded protein is CASSALPTGTSYTF. The chain combines TRBV2 with TRBJ1-2; D not resolved. Per the germline V gene, CDR1 is SNHLY and CDR2 is FYNNEI. V was shortened by 4 bases and J by 11 bases, with 20 bases between the two germline ends. The CDR3 totals 14 residues.

This clone was detected a few times. This chain connects TRBV11-2 to TRBJ2-3, with D possibly called TRBD1 or TRBD2 (5 bases each). This CDR3 is built from 11 residues. Trimming removed 5 bases at V and 11 bases at J, with 11 bases between. Germline V lookup: CDR1 SGHAT, CDR2 FQNNGV. The CDR3 spells CASSPGRRQYF. CDR3 DNA sequence: TGTGCCAGCAGCCCGGGACGGCGGCAGTATTTT.

The chain uses TRBV29-1 and TRBJ1-1, with 9 bases lining up with TRBD1. The CDR3 totals 14 residues. Trimming took 7 bases from V and 1 from J; bases not matched to a gene: 7. Germline V gene data show CDR1 as SQVTM and CDR2 as ANQGSEA. The chain's CDR3 is CSGWTGASNTEAFF. CDR3 bases: TGCAGCGGATGGACAGGGGCTTCGAACACTGAAGCTTTCTTT.